Ten or more counts support the clone carrying this T cell receptor beta chain. CDR3 length: 16 amino acids. Germline V gene lookup returns CDR1 DFQATT and CDR2 SNEGSKA (reference sequence). The V gene end was trimmed by 6 bases and the J gene end by 0 bases; junction bases not matched to a gene: 11. The data originate from a study of early T cells in non-severe SARS-CoV-2 infection. Researchers tagged individual cDNA molecules with unique molecular identifiers. Each CDR3 protein gets one entry after TCRdb re-called the 5' RACE reads with MiXCR. In the table there are about 64,000 distinct CDR3 sequences, 4.9% of which are singletons.

The receptor was derived from an adult who was a healthcare worker with PCR-confirmed SARS-CoV-2 infection or an uninfected control (not recorded which). The specimen was whole blood. This sequence joins TRBV20-1 and TRBJ2-5, with TRBD2 matching 9 bases. As DNA, the CDR3 is TGCAGTGCCCCAGGTGGTGCGGGAGGGTACCAAGAGACCCAGTACTTC. Translated: CSAPGGAGGYQETQYF.